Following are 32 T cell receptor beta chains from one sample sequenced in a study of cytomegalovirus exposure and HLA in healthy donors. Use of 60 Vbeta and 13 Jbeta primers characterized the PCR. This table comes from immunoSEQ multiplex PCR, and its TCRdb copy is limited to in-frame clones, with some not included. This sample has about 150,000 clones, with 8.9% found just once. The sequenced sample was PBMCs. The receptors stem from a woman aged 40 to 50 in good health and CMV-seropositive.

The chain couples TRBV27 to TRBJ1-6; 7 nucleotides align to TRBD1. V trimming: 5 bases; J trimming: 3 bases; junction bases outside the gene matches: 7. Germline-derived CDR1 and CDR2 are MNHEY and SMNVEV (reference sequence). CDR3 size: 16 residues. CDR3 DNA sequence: TGTGCCAGCAGTCACGGACAGGTGTTCTATAATTCACCCCTCCACTTT. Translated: CASSHGQVFYNSPLHF.

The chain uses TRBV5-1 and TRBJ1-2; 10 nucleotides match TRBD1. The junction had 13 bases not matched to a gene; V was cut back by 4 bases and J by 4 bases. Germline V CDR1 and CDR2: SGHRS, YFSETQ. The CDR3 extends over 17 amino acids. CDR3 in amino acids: CASSISGTGVLSYGYTF. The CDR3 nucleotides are TGCGCCAGCAGCATATCCGGGACAGGGGTCCTATCCTATGGCTACACCTTC.

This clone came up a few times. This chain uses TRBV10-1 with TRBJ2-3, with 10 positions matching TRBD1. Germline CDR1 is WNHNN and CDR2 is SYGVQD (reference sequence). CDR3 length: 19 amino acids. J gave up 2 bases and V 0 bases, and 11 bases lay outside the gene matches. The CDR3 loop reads CASSESPHPGQGVTDTQYF. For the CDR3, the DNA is TGCGCCAGCAGTGAGTCTCCCCATCCTGGACAGGGGGTCACAGATACGCAGTATTTT.

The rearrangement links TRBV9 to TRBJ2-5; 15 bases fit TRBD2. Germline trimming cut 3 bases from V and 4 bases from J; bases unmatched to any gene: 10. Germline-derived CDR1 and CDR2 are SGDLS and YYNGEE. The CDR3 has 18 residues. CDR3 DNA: TGTGCCAGCAGCGACGGACTAGCGGGGGGGCCTGCGGGAGAGACCCAGTACTTC. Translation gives CASSDGLAGGPAGETQYF.

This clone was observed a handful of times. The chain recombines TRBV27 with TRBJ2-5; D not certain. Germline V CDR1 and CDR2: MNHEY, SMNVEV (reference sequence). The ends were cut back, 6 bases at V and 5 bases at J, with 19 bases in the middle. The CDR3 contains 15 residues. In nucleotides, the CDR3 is TGTGCCAGCAGCCCATACTCCCCCCCCATGGAGACCCAGTACTTC. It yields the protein CASSPYSPPMETQYF.

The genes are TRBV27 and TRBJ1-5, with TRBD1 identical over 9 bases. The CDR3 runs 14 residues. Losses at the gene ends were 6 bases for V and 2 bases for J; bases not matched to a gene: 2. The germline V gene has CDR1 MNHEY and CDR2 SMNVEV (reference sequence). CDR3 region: CASRGQGGNQPQHF. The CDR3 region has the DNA TGTGCCAGCAGGGGACAGGGCGGCAATCAGCCCCAGCATTTT.

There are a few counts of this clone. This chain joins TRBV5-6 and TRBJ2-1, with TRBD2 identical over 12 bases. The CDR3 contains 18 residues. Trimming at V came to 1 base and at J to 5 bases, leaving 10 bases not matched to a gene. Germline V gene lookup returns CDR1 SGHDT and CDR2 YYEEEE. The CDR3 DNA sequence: TGTGCCAGCAGCTTGCCCCTAGCGGGGGGGCTAGTCCACAATGAGCAGTTCTTC. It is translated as CASSLPLAGGLVHNEQFF. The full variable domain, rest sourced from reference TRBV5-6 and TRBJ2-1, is DAGVTQSPTHLIKTRGQQVTLRCSPKSGHDTVSWYQQALGQGPQFIFQYYEEEERQRGNFPDRFSGHQFPNYSSELNVNALLLGDSALYLCASSLPLAGGLVHNEQFFGPGTRLTVL.

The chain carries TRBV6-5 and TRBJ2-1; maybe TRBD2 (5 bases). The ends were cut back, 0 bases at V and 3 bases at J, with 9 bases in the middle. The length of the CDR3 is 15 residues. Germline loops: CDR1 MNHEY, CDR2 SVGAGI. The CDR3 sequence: CASSYSIASYNEQFF. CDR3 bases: TGTGCCAGCAGTTACTCCATAGCGAGCTACAATGAGCAGTTCTTC.

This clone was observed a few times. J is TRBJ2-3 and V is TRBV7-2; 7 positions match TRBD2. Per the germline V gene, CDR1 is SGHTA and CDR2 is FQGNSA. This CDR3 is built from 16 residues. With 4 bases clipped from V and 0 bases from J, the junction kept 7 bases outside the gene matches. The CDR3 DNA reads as TGTGCCAGCAGCTCGGTGACGGGGGGAAGCACAGATACGCAGTATTTT. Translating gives CASSSVTGGSTDTQYF.

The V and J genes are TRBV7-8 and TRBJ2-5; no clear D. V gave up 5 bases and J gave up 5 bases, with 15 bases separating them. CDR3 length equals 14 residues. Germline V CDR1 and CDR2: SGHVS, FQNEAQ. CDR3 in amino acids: CASSKTRGRETQYF. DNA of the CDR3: TGTGCCAGCAGCAAAACCCGTGGCAGGGAGACCCAGTACTTC.

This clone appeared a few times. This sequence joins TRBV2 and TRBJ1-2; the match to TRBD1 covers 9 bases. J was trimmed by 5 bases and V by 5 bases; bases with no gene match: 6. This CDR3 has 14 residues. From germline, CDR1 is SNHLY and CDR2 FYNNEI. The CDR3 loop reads CASSLQGAPYGYTF. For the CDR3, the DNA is TGTGCCAGCAGTTTACAGGGGGCCCCATATGGCTACACCTTC.

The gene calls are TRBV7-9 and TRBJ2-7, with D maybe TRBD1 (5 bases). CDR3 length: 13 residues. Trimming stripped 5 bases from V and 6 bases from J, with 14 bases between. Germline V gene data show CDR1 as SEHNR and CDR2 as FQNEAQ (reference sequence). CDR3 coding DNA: TGTGCCAGCAGCCGCGGTGTAGGGGCCGAGCAGTACTTC. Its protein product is CASSRGVGAEQYF.

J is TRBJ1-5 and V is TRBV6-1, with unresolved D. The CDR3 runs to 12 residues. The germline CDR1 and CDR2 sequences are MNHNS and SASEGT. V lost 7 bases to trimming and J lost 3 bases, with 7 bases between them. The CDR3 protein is CASKTANQPQHF. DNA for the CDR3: TGTGCCAGCAAAACAGCCAATCAGCCCCAGCATTTT.

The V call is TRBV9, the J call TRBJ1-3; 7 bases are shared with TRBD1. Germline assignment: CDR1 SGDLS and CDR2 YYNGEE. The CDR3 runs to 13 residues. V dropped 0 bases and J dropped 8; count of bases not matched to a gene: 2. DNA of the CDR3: TGTGCCAGCAGCGTAGTCACAGGGGACACCATATATTTT. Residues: CASSVVTGDTIYF.

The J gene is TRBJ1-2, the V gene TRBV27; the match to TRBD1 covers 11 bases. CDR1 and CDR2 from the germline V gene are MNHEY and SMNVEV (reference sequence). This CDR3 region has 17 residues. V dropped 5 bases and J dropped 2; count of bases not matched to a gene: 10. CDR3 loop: CASSPWTGGWGNYGYTF. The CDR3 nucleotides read TGTGCCAGCAGTCCATGGACAGGGGGCTGGGGCAACTATGGCTACACCTTC.

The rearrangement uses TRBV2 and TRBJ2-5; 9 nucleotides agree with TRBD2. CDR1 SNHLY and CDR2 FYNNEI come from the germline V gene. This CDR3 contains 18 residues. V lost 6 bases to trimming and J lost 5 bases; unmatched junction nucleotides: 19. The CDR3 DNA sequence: TGTGCCAGCAGCCGGGGGTCTAGCGGGGTTCTACGCGGGGAGACCCAGTACTTC. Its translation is CASSRGSSGVLRGETQYF.

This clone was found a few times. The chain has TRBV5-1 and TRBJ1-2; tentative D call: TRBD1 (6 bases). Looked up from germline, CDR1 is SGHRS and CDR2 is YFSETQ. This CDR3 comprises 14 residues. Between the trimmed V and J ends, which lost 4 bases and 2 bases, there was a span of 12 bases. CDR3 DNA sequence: TGCGCCAGCAGCCCATTACAGGGCAACTATGGCTACACCTTC. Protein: CASSPLQGNYGYTF.

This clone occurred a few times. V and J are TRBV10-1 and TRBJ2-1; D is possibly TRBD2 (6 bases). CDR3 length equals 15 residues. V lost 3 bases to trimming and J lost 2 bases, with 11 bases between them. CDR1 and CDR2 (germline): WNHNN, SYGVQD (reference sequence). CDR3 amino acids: CASSDGGIAYNEQFF. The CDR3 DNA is TGCGCCAGCAGTGACGGGGGAATAGCCTACAATGAGCAGTTCTTC.

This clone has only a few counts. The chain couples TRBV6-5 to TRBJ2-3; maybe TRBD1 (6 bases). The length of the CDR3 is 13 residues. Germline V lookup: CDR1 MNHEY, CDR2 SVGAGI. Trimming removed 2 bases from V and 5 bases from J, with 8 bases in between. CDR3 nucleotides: TGTGCCAGCAGTTACGGGGGCCTAGATACGCAGTATTTT. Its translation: CASSYGGLDTQYF.

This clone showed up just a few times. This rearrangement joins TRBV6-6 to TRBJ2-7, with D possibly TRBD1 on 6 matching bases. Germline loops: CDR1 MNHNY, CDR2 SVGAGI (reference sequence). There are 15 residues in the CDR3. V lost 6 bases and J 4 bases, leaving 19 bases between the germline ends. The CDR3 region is CASRPHTGNRYEQYF. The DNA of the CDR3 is TGTGCCAGCAGGCCTCATACAGGGAATCGGTACGAGCAGTACTTC.

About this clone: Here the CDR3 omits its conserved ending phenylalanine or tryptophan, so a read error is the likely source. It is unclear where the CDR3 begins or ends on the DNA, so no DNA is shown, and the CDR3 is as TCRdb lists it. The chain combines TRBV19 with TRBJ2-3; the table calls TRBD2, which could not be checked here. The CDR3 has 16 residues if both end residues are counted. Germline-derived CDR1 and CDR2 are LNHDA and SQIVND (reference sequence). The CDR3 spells CDSSIGLAGGTDTKYL.

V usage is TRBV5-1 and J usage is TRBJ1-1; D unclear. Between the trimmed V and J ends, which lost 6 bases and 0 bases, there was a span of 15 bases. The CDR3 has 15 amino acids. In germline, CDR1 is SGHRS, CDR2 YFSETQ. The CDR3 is CASTPNGEVNTEAFF. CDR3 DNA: TGCGCCAGCACCCCGAACGGGGAAGTGAACACTGAAGCTTTCTTT.

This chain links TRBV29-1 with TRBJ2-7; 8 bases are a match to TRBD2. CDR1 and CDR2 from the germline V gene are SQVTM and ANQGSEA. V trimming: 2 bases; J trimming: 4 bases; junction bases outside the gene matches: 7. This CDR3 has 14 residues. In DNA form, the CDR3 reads TGCAGCGTTGAACTACCGGGGGGGCCTTACGAGCAGTACTTC. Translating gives CSVELPGGPYEQYF.

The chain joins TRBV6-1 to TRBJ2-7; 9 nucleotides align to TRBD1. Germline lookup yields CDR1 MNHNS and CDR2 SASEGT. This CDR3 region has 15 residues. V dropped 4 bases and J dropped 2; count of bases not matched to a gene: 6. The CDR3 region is CASSGGGTGPYEQYF. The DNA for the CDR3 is TGTGCCAGCAGTGGAGGAGGGACAGGGCCCTACGAGCAGTACTTC.

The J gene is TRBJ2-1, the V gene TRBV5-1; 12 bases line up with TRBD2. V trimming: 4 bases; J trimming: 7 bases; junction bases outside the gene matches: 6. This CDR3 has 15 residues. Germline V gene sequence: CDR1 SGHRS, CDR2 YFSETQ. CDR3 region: CASSATSGGWNEQFF. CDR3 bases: TGCGCCAGCAGCGCAACTAGCGGGGGGTGGAATGAGCAGTTCTTC.

CDR3 nucleotides: TGTGCCAGCAGCTCGAGGGACAGAATATACAATGAGCAGTTCTTC. Translation gives CASSSRDRIYNEQFF. The chain links TRBV5-4 to TRBJ2-1, with TRBD1 matching 7 bases. With V trimmed by 3 bases and J by 4 bases, 7 bases remained unmatched. The CDR3 extends over 15 amino acids. Germline V gene data show CDR1 as SGHNT and CDR2 as YYREEE (reference sequence). Combining the CDR3 with reference TRBV5-4 and TRBJ2-1 gives the whole variable domain ETGVTQSPTHLIKTRGQQVTLRCSSQSGHNTVSWYQQALGQGPQFIFQYYREEENGRGNFPPRFSGLQFPNYSSELNVNALELDDSALYLCASSSRDRIYNEQFFGPGTRLTVL.

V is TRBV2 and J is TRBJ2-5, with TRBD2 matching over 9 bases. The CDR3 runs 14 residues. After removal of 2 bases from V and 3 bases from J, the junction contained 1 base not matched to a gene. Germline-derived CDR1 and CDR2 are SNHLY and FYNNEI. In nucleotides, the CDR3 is TGTGCCAGCAGTGAACGGACTAGCGAAGAGACCCAGTACTTC. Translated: CASSERTSEETQYF.

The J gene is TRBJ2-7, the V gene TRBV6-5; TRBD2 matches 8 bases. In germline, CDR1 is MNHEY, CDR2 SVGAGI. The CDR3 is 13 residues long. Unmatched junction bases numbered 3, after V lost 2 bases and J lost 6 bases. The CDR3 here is CASSYRGGGEQYF. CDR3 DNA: TGTGCCAGCAGTTACCGGGGGGGCGGCGAGCAGTACTTC.

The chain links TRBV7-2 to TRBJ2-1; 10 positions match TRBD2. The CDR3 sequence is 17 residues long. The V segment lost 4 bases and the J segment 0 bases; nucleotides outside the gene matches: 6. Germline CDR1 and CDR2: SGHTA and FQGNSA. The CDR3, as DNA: TGTGCCAGCAGCTCGCTTAGCGGGGGGAGCTCCTACAATGAGCAGTTCTTC. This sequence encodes CASSSLSGGSSYNEQFF.

As DNA, the CDR3 is TGTGCCAGTAACCAGGGGGCCAACACCGGGGAGCTGTTTTTT. This translates into CASNQGANTGELFF. The gene calls are TRBV19 and TRBJ2-2; 8 bases line up with TRBD1. The CDR3 is 14 residues long. V lost 7 bases and J lost 2; bases outside the gene matches: 3. The germline CDR1 and CDR2 sequences are LNHDA and SQIVND (reference sequence).

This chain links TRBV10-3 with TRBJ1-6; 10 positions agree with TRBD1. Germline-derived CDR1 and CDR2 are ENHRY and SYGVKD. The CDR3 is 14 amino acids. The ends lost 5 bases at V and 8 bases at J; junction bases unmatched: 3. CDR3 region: CAISRQGADSPLHF. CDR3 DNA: TGTGCCATCAGTCGACAGGGGGCGGATTCACCCCTCCACTTT.

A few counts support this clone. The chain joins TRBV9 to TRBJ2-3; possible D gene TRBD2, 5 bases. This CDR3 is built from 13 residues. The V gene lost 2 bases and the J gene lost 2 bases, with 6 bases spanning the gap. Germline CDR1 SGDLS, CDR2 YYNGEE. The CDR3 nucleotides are TGTGCCAGCAGCGTCCGGGACACAGATACGCAGTATTTT. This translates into CASSVRDTDTQYF. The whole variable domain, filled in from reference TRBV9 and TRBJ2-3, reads DSGVTQTPKHLITATGQRVTLRCSPRSGDLSVYWYQQSLDQGLQFLIQYYNGEERAKGNILERFSAQQFPDLHSELNLSSLELGDSALYFCASSVRDTDTQYFGPGTRLTVL.